These T cell receptor beta chains were read from a single sample in a study of blood T cell repertoires in COVID-19. Sequencing used immunoSEQ multiplex PCR; TCRdb keeps in-frame clones, though not all of them. The repertoire holds around 58,000 clones, with 88% as singletons. Sequenced sample: peripheral blood. Receptors originate from a human donor in a cohort sampled during active COVID-19. The conserved cysteine and the conserved F or W are not part of the CDR3 here. Each record gives: D gene, V gene, clone size, CDR3 protein. A D gene is named only where the DNA matches it firmly. Size values are once, few and many counts, or a class for expanded clones, and some rows have none.

NA TRBV2 NA ASSGTVKSYEQY
TRBD1 TRBV7-9 once ASSSKEDRAGETQY
TRBD2 TRBV5-1 NA ASSVLAGVDTGELF
TRBD2 TRBV5-4 NA ASSLVGGSYYNEQF
TRBD1 TRBV6-5 NA ASNPRTGGIHEQY
NA TRBV2 NA ASKGGDGNTIY
NA TRBV18 NA ASSPLGGSEQY
TRBD2 TRBV3-1/TRBV3-2 few ASSPAAGSSYEQY
NA TRBV11-2 once ASSQYGGVAEKLF
NA TRBV18 NA ASSPNPRGANEQY
TRBD1 TRBV6-2/TRBV6-3 NA ASSFSGTGGLTQY
TRBD1 TRBV6-6 NA ASNQQGVNSGEQY
NA TRBV4-3 once ASSQDSGETQY
NA TRBV27 NA ASSLSIRGTEAF
NA TRBV5-6 NA ASSLGTIGELF
NA TRBV3-1/TRBV3-2 NA ASSQLPSNSEQF
NA TRBV10-3 NA AISESGYTEAF
TRBD2 TRBV28 NA ASSPRVAGAYEQY
TRBD1 TRBV5-1 NA ASSLGITGGADGYT
NA TRBV3-1/TRBV3-2 NA ASSQPGGVYEQY
TRBD2 TRBV5-1 NA ASSSGSGASGETQY
TRBD2 TRBV7-9 NA ASSNGLAGGTDTQY
TRBD2 TRBV6-2/TRBV6-3 few ASSYSITGTSGRADDTQY
TRBD2 TRBV6-1 NA ASSEAPRGGQTQY